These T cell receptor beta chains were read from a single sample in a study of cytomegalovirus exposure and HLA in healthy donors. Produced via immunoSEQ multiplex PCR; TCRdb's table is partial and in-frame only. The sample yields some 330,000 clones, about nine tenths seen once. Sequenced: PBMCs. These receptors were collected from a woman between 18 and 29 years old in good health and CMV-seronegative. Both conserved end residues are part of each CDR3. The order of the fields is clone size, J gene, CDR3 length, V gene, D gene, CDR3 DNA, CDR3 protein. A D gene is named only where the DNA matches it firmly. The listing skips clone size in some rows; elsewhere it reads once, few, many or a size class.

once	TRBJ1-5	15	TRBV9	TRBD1	TGTGCCAGCAGCGTAGGAGGACAGGGGGGACAGCCCCAGCATTTT	CASSVGGQGGQPQHF
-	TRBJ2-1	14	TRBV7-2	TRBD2	TGTGCCAGCAGCTGGAAAGCGGGAGACGCTGAGCAGTTCTTC	CASSWKAGDAEQFF
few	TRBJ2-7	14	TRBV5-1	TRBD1	TGCGCCAGCAGCTTGGAGACAGGGCGCTCTGAGCAGTACTTC	CASSLETGRSEQYF
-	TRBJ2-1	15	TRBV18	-	TGTGCCAGCTCGCCGGCGGGACAGCGGAATTATGAGCAGTTCTTC	CASSPAGQRNYEQFF
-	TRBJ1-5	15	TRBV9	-	TGTGCCAGCAGCCAAGGTACAGGGAACAATCAGCCCCAGCATTTT	CASSQGTGNNQPQHF
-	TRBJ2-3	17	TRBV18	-	TGTGCCAGCTCTAGCGGAGCCCTCGGCCTTGGGACAGATACGCAGTATTTT	CASSSGALGLGTDTQYF
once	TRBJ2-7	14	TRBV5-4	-	TGTGCCAGCAGCTTCGGTCAGGGAACCTACGAGCAGTACTTC	CASSFGQGTYEQYF
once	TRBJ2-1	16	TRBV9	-	TGTGCCAGCAGCGTAGTACCAGACAGCTCCTACAATGAGCAGTTCTTC	CASSVVPDSSYNEQFF
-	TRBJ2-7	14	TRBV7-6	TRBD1	TGTGCCAGCAGCCCGGGACAGGGCAGGGGCGAGCAGTACTTC	CASSPGQGRGEQYF
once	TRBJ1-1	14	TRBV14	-	TGTGCCAGCAGCCCCGCACAGGGCGGCACTGAAGCTTTCTTT	CASSPAQGGTEAFF
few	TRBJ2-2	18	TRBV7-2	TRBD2	TGTGCCAGCAGCTTAGTGGGCGGGAGGACCGCGAACACCGGGGAGCTGTTTTTT	CASSLVGGRTANTGELFF
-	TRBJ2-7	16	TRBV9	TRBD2	TGTGCCAGCAGCCCCGACCCGAGTCTAGCGGCCTACGAGCAGTACTTC	CASSPDPSLAAYEQYF
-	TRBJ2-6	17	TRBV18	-	TGTGCCAGCTCACCATTGGCAGGGTCTGGTGGGGCCAACGTCCTGACTTTC	CASSPLAGSGGANVLTF
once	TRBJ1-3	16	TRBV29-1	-	TGCAGCGTTCATAAGGGGGATATCGGCTCTGGAAACACCATATATTTT	CSVHKGDIGSGNTIYF
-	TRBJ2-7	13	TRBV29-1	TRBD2	TGCAGGGGGGGGAGACGGGCCCCCTACGAGCAGTACTTC	CRGGRRAPYEQYF
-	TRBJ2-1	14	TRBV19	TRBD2	TGTGCCAGTAGTATCCTAGCGGGAGAGATTGAGCAGTTCTTC	CASSILAGEIEQFF
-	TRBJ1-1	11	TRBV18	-	TGTGCCAGCTCACCAGGAGCTGAAGCTTTCTTT	CASSPGAEAFF
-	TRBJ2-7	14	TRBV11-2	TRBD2	TGTGCCAGCAGCTTAGGGCGGGAGCTCTACGAGCAGTACTTC	CASSLGRELYEQYF
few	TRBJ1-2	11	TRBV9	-	TGTGCCAGCAGCGCCAACGGTGGCTACACCTTC	CASSANGGYTF
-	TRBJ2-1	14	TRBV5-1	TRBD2	TGCGCCAGCAGCTTACGGGAGGCCTACAATGAGCAGTTCTTC	CASSLREAYNEQFF
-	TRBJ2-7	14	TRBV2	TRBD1	TGTGCCAGCAGTCTCCCGGGACAGAACTACGAGCAGTACTTC	CASSLPGQNYEQYF
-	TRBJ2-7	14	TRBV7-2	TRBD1	TGTGCCAGCAGCACACAGACAGGGGTCAACGAGCAGTACTTC	CASSTQTGVNEQYF
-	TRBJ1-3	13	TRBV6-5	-	TGTGCCAGCAGTACGGTCACTGGAAACACCATATATTTT	CASSTVTGNTIYF
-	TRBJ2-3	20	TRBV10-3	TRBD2	TGTGCCATCAAGGTCCCGCATGGACTAGCGGGAGGGGGCGGCACAGATACGCAGTATTTT	CAIKVPHGLAGGGGTDTQYF
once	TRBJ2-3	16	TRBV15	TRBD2	TGTGCCACCAGCAGAGGACTAGCGGACAGCACAGATACGCAGTATTTT	CATSRGLADSTDTQYF
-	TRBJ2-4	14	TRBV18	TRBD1	TGTGCCAGCTCACCAACTACAGGGGCTGACATTCAGTACTTC	CASSPTTGADIQYF
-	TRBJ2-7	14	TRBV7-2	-	TGTGCCAGCAGCTTTGGCAGGGGCAGTGTCGAGCAGTACTTC	CASSFGRGSVEQYF
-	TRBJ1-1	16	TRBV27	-	TGTGCCAGCACCCCGGGGTCAGGGGTATTAGGGACTGAAGCTTTCTTT	CASTPGSGVLGTEAFF
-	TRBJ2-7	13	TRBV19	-	TGTGCCAGTAGCCTCGGAGGGCCGTACGAGCAGTACTTC	CASSLGGPYEQYF
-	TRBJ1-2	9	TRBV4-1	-	TGCGCCAGCAGCCTCTCAGTCACCTTC	CASSLSVTF
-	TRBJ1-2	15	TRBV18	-	TGTGCCAGCTCACCGGAGGGGCGCGGGCCCCATGGCTACACCTTC	CASSPEGRGPHGYTF
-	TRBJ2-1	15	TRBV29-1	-	TGCAGCCTGAGTCCGAGGCTTATTCCTAACAATGAGCAGTTCTTC	CSLSPRLIPNNEQFF
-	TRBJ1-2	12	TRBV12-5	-	TGTGCTAGTGGTTTGGACAGGGCTGGCTACACCTTC	CASGLDRAGYTF
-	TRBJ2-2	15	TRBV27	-	TGTGCCACCCTTCTACGGGGTCCAACCACCGGGGAGCTGTTTTTT	CATLLRGPTTGELFF
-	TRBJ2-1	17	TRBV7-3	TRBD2	TGTGCCAGCAGGCGCACTAGCGGCCCAAACCCCTACAATGAGCAGTTCTTC	CASRRTSGPNPYNEQFF
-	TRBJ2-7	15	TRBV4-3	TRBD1	TGCGCCAGCAGCCCAGGACAGGGGGGACATTACGAGCAGTACTTC	CASSPGQGGHYEQYF
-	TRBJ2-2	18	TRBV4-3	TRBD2	TGCGCCAGCAGCCAAGATGGAATAGCGGGAGGCTACACCGGGGAGCTGTTTTTT	CASSQDGIAGGYTGELFF
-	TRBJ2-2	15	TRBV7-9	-	TGTGCCAGCAGCTTAGCGAGGGACACCACCGGGGAGCTGTTTTTT	CASSLARDTTGELFF
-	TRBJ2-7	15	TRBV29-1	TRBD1	TGCAGCGTGAGGGGACAGGGAAATATGCACTACGAGCAGTACTTC	CSVRGQGNMHYEQYF
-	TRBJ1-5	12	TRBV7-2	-	TGTGCCAGCAGCCCCCCGGGGCAGCCCCAGCATTTT	CASSPPGQPQHF
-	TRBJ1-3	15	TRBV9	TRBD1	TGTGCCAGCAGCGCAACAGGGGACTCTGGAAACACCATATATTTT	CASSATGDSGNTIYF
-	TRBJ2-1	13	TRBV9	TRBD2	TGTGCCAGCAGCGGGAGCGGGAAGCATGAGCAGTTCTTC	CASSGSGKHEQFF
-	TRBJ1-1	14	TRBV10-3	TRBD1	TGTGCCATCAGTCCGGGACAGGGGGTAACTGAAGCTTTCTTT	CAISPGQGVTEAFF
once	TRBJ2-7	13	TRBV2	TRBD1	TGTGCCAGCAGCCCGGGACAGAACTACGAGCAGTACTTC	CASSPGQNYEQYF
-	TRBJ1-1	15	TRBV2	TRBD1	TGTGCCAGCAGTGAAGCGTCGCAGGGGGCAACTGAAGCTTTCTTT	CASSEASQGATEAFF
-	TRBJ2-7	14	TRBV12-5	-	TGTGCTAGTGGTTTGTTCCCCGGGGCCTACGAGCAGTACTTC	CASGLFPGAYEQYF
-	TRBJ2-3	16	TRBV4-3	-	TGCGCCAGCAGCCGAGCGGCGGAAATCCGCACAGATACGCAGTATTTT	CASSRAAEIRTDTQYF
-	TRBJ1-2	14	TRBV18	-	TGTGCCAGCTCAATGGACAGCTTAAACTATGGCTACACCTTC	CASSMDSLNYGYTF
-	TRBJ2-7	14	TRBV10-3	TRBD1	TGTGCCATCAGTGAGGGACAGGACACCTACGAGCAGTACTTC	CAISEGQDTYEQYF